A selection of T cell receptor beta chains follows, all from one sample in a study of brain T cells in children with intractable seizures. Sequencing was performed with immunoSEQ multiplex PCR; in TCRdb, only in-frame clones are kept and a portion is missing. The table has about 340,000 clones, 93% seen once. The material sequenced was peripheral blood, taken more than 4 months after surgery. These TCRs come from a boy younger than two with tuberous sclerosis and intractable seizures. Both conserved end residues are part of each CDR3. The D gene is left open where the match is weak. Expanded clones get a size class; other rows say once, few or many, or leave the size out.

TRBV5-1	NA	TRBD2	TRBJ2-5	TGCGCCAGCAGCCATAACCTACTAGCGGGGAAAGAGACCCAGTACTTC	CASSHNLLAGKETQYF
TRBV6-5	NA	NA	TRBJ2-7	TGTGCCAGCGCGTTTTACGGGAGCTCCTACGAGCAGTACTTC	CASAFYGSSYEQYF
TRBV7-9	NA	TRBD1	TRBJ2-7	TGTGCCAGCAGCTACGTTCCGGGACAGGGGTACGAGCAGTACTTC	CASSYVPGQGYEQYF
TRBV9	NA	TRBD2	TRBJ2-7	TGTGCCAGCAGCGTCGCCCTTGGGACTAGCGGGGGGAAGCAGTACTTC	CASSVALGTSGGKQYF
TRBV20-1	once	NA	TRBJ1-6	TGCAGTGCTAGTTCGGGGGGCCAGACCTATAATTCACCCCTCCACTTT	CSASSGGQTYNSPLHF
TRBV11-2	NA	NA	TRBJ2-3	TGTGCCAGCAGCCACGGACCTACAGATACGCAGTATTTT	CASSHGPTDTQYF
TRBV9	NA	NA	TRBJ2-6	TGTGCCAGCAGTTACCGAGGGACACTTCTCTCTGGGGCCAACGTCCTGACTTTC	CASSYRGTLLSGANVLTF
TRBV12-5	NA	NA	TRBJ1-1	TGTGCTAGTGGTACTCCCGTTCCTTCTGAAGCTTTCTTT	CASGTPVPSEAFF
TRBV4-1	NA	NA	TRBJ2-5	TGCGCCAGCAGCCAAGGATCCCTGGCGGAGGGAGAGACCCAGTACTTC	CASSQGSLAEGETQYF
TRBV28	NA	NA	TRBJ1-3	TGTGCCAGCAGTTCCAGGGTAGTAGGGTCTGGAAACACCATATATTTT	CASSSRVVGSGNTIYF
TRBV2	NA	TRBD2	TRBJ2-1	TGTGCCAGCAGTGGGGCGGGAGCGAGCAATGAGCAGTTCTTC	CASSGAGASNEQFF
TRBV19	NA	NA	TRBJ2-7	TGTGCCAGTACCCTTACTGGGAGCTCCTACGAGCAGTACTTC	CASTLTGSSYEQYF
TRBV29-1	NA	TRBD2	TRBJ2-7	TGCAACCATTCGGGGGGGAGGACCCTGTGCGAGCAGTACTTC	CNHSGGRTLCEQYF
TRBV5-1	once	TRBD2	TRBJ2-3	TGCGCCAGCAGCTTGATAGCGCTAGCGGGAGTGACTACAGATACGCAGTATTTT	CASSLIALAGVTTDTQYF
TRBV19	NA	NA	TRBJ1-3	TGTGCCAGTAGTATAGATCTGGGGCCAGGAAACACCATATATTTT	CASSIDLGPGNTIYF
TRBV7-8	NA	NA	TRBJ2-7	TGTGCCAGCAGCCTACACTACGAGCAGTACTTC	CASSLHYEQYF
TRBV5-5	once	TRBD1	TRBJ2-3	TGTGCCAGCAGCAGGGAACAGGGGAAGGGCACAGATACGCAGTATTTT	CASSREQGKGTDTQYF
TRBV7-2	NA	NA	TRBJ1-2	TGTGCCAGCAGCTCCCATTTAAGGGGCGCGGAGGGCTACACCTTC	CASSSHLRGAEGYTF
TRBV5-4	NA	NA	TRBJ2-3	TGTGCCAGCAGCTTACTCAAAAGCACAGATACGCAGTATTTT	CASSLLKSTDTQYF
TRBV6-5	NA	NA	TRBJ2-2	TGTGCCAGTATTTTTAACACCGGGGAGCTGTTTTTT	CASIFNTGELFF
TRBV5-1	NA	NA	TRBJ1-3	TGCGCCAGCAGCTTGGGAGGGCCTGGAAACACCATATATTTT	CASSLGGPGNTIYF
TRBV4-1	NA	NA	TRBJ1-4	TGCGCCAGCAGCCCACCGGGACATAATGAAAAACTGTTTTTT	CASSPPGHNEKLFF
TRBV25-1	NA	NA	TRBJ2-5	TGTGCCAGCAGCGATTACCGGGACAAGGGGGGAGAGACCCAGTACTTC	CASSDYRDKGGETQYF
TRBV5-1	NA	NA	TRBJ2-1	TGCGCCAGCAGCTTTGAGGGATCCTACAATGAGCAGTTCTTC	CASSFEGSYNEQFF
TRBV19	NA	NA	TRBJ2-1	TGTGCCAGTAGTGACGATTTCGGGCCGGGTGAGCAGTTCTTC	CASSDDFGPGEQFF
TRBV4-1	NA	TRBD1	TRBJ2-3	TGCGCCAGCAGGCGTCCGGGACAGCCCACAGATACGCAGTATTTT	CASRRPGQPTDTQYF
TRBV9	NA	TRBD1	TRBJ1-2	TGTGCCAGCAGCACTGCCAGGGGACAGACGAACTATGGCTACACCTTC	CASSTARGQTNYGYTF
TRBV30	NA	NA	TRBJ2-1	TGTGCCTGGAGCACAGTGTCCAGCTCCTACAATGAGCAGTTCTTC	CAWSTVSSSYNEQFF
TRBV15	NA	TRBD1	TRBJ1-1	TGTGCCACGGCCTTTGACAGGGTGGCCACTGAAGCTTTCTTT	CATAFDRVATEAFF
TRBV19	NA	NA	TRBJ1-5	TGTGCCAGTAAGGTGAGCGACTATAGCAATCAGCCCCAGCATTTT	CASKVSDYSNQPQHF
TRBV6-5	NA	TRBD1	TRBJ2-7	TGTGCCAGCAAGGACAGGGGCTACGAGCAGTACTTC	CASKDRGYEQYF
TRBV7-9	NA	NA	TRBJ2-7	TGTGCCAGCAGCTTAGAGTTACTGACCTACGAGCAGTACTTC	CASSLELLTYEQYF
TRBV2	NA	TRBD2	TRBJ2-1	TGTGCCAGCAGCGGTGGACTAGACAATGAGCAGTTCTTC	CASSGGLDNEQFF
TRBV4-1	NA	TRBD2	TRBJ2-7	TGCGCCAGCAGCCAAGGGCCCCAAACTAGCGGATGGACCTACGAGCAGTACTTC	CASSQGPQTSGWTYEQYF
TRBV5-1	NA	NA	TRBJ2-7	TGCGCCAGCAGCTTCAAGGACCCCTCCTACGAGCAGTACTTC	CASSFKDPSYEQYF
TRBV7-9	NA	NA	TRBJ1-5	TGTGCCAGCAGCTTAGATGCCGGATACAATCAGCCCCAGCATTTT	CASSLDAGYNQPQHF
TRBV2	NA	TRBD2	TRBJ2-5	TGTGCCAGCAGTCCCGGACTAGCGGGGCAAGAGACCCAGTACTTC	CASSPGLAGQETQYF
TRBV25-1	once	NA	TRBJ2-1	TGTGCCAGCCGGGGTAGTGAGCAGTTCTTC	CASRGSEQFF
TRBV3-1/TRBV3-2	NA	TRBD1	TRBJ1-3	TGTGCCAGCAGCCAGTTGGGACAGGGATTAAACACCATATATTTT	CASSQLGQGLNTIYF
TRBV5-1	NA	TRBD1	TRBJ1-2	TGCGCCAGCAGTCGTGGACAGGAGTATACCCACAACTATGGCTACACCTTC	CASSRGQEYTHNYGYTF
TRBV24-1	NA	NA	TRBJ2-7	TGTGCCACCAGAAGAGAGCAGTACTTC	CATRREQYF
TRBV9	NA	NA	TRBJ2-1	TGTGCCAGCAGCGCTTCTCCCGGGACACGGGAGAATGAGCAGTTCTTC	CASSASPGTRENEQFF
TRBV5-1	NA	TRBD1	TRBJ2-5	TGCGCCAGCAGCGTCCCGACAGGGGGGCAAGAGACCCAGTACTTC	CASSVPTGGQETQYF
TRBV19	NA	TRBD1	TRBJ1-5	TGTGCCAGTAGTACCACCGGGACAGGGTATCAGCCCCAGCATTTT	CASSTTGTGYQPQHF
TRBV5-1	once	TRBD1	TRBJ2-7	TGCGCCAGCAGCCCCTGGACAGGGGGCAGCTACGAGCAGTACTTC	CASSPWTGGSYEQYF
TRBV11-3	NA	TRBD1	TRBJ1-2	TGTGCCAGCAGCCTCCTCTCCGGGACAGGACCCTATGGCTACACCTTC	CASSLLSGTGPYGYTF
TRBV7-9	NA	NA	TRBJ1-1	TGTGCCAGCAGCTTGGGGAGATTGGGTCTGATCACTGAAGCTTTCTTT	CASSLGRLGLITEAFF
TRBV4-1	NA	TRBD1	TRBJ2-7	TGCGCCAGCAGCCGCGAGGACAGGGAGTCCTACGAGCAGTACTTC	CASSREDRESYEQYF